The clone carrying this TCR beta chain was seen only a few times. Its cognate antigen is unknown. The data are from a study of T cells in Graves' hyperthyroidism and ophthalmopathy. Findings of the study overall: Ophthalmopathy was separated from stable hyperthyroidism by a 13 V-J model. In validation, the model predicted ophthalmopathy. These predictions came a median about 6.5 months before onset.

These patients, aged 18 to 65, had recently diagnosed hyperthyroidism lasting under 2 months. Patients having uncontrolled infection, another autoimmune disease, pregnancy or lactation were not included. Amplified TCR beta CDR3 regions came from RNA transcripts. First-round RT-PCR with HTBI primers amplified the TCR CDR3 region. One entry per CDR3 protein, called by TCRdb with MiXCR from the multiplex PCR reads. Seen here are about 740,000 distinct CDR3 sequences, 13% to 15% observed once, and the top ten hold approximately 10%. With 9 bases removed from V and 0 bases from J, the gap between germline ends came to 10 bases. The CDR3 spans 14 residues. CDR1 is KGHDR, CDR2 SFDVKD, per germline.

The material sequenced was blood. This receptor was taken from a woman aged 18 to 35 with Graves' hyperthyroidism. The rearrangement joins TRBV24-1 to TRBJ1-4; TRBD1 is a possible D gene (5 bases). In DNA, the CDR3 is TGTGCCACCGGGGACTCTGCAACTAATGAAAAACTGTTTTTT. Residues: CATGDSATNEKLFF.